The rows below give T cell receptor beta chains drawn from one sample of a study of regulatory T cells. TCRdb keeps only in-frame clones here, not all; method: immunoSEQ multiplex PCR. The top ten clones hold roughly a tenth of a sample with fewer than 13,000 clones, over 70% of them seen once. Sequencing was carried out using CD8+ T cells sorted from blood. The origin of the receptors is a person aged 18 to 30 with CD3G deficiency. Both conserved end residues are part of each CDR3. The D gene is left open where the match is weak. Size values are once, few and many counts, or a class for expanded clones, and some rows have none.

d_call j_call v_call clone_size cdr3_aa cdr3_nt
NA TRBJ2-5 TRBV7-3 few CASSLGARRQETQYF TGTGCCAGCAGCTTAGGTGCCAGGCGGCAAGAGACCCAGTACTTC
NA TRBJ1-2 TRBV19 once CASSITGTAYGYTF TGTGCCAGTAGTATAACCGGGACGGCCTATGGCTACACCTTC
TRBD2 TRBJ2-7 TRBV28 NA CASSPDSLSITSGRAGQYF TGTGCCAGCAGCCCGGACAGCCTCTCTATAACTAGCGGGAGGGCCGGGCAGTACTTC
TRBD1 TRBJ1-5 TRBV6-1 NA CASSVTGEPYQPQHF TGTGCCAGCAGTGTAACAGGGGAACCCTATCAGCCCCAGCATTTT
TRBD1 TRBJ1-2 TRBV6-1 NA CASARTGLDGYTF TGTGCCAGCGCCAGGACAGGGTTGGATGGCTACACCTTC
NA TRBJ1-1 TRBV7-9 NA CASSFKGTEAFF TGTGCCAGCAGCTTCAAGGGGACTGAAGCTTTCTTT
NA TRBJ1-6 TRBV7-8 NA CASSLMGGNSPLHF TGTGCCAGCAGCTTAATGGGGGGTAATTCACCCCTCCACTTT
NA TRBJ2-6 TRBV19 NA CASSMSWTGANVLTF TGTGCCAGTAGTATGTCGTGGACTGGGGCCAACGTCCTGACTTTC
TRBD2 TRBJ2-3 TRBV28 once CASSLHAGDGIGTQYF TGTGCCAGCAGTTTGCATGCGGGAGACGGGATCGGTACGCAGTATTTT
NA TRBJ2-7 TRBV28 NA CASAELSWDEQYF TGTGCCAGCGCGGAGCTCAGCTGGGACGAGCAGTACTTC
NA TRBJ1-2 TRBV6-1 NA CASSPIGQRTGYTF TGTGCCAGCAGCCCGATCGGGCAGCGGACGGGCTACACCTTC
TRBD2 TRBJ2-1 TRBV7-9 NA CASSSSSSGRYNEQFF TGTGCCAGCAGCTCCTCTTCTAGCGGGAGATACAATGAGCAGTTCTTC
NA TRBJ1-1 TRBV11-2 NA CASSPVGDTEAFF TGTGCCAGCAGCCCCGTGGGGGACACTGAAGCTTTCTTT
NA TRBJ2-7 TRBV7-9 NA CASSRTEQDEQYF TGTGCCAGCAGCCGGACAGAGCAAGACGAGCAGTACTTC
NA TRBJ2-7 TRBV28 NA CASSQDIYEQYF TGTGCCAGCAGTCAGGACATCTACGAGCAGTACTTC
TRBD1 TRBJ2-7 TRBV7-9 NA CASSLGTGGNDEQYF TGTGCCAGCAGCTTAGGTACAGGGGGCAATGACGAGCAGTACTTC
TRBD1 TRBJ1-1 TRBV28 NA CASSSFPKTGDTEAFF TGTGCCAGCAGTTCCTTCCCGAAGACAGGGGACACTGAAGCTTTCTTT
NA TRBJ2-1 TRBV28 NA CASSLRGNSYNEQFF TGTGCCAGCAGTTTACGGGGAAATAGCTACAATGAGCAGTTCTTC
NA TRBJ1-6 TRBV7-8 few CASSLGRASSYNSPLHF TGTGCCAGCAGCCTAGGGCGGGCGAGCTCCTATAATTCACCCCTCCACTTT
NA TRBJ1-1 TRBV6-1 NA CASSEGRKNTEAFF TGTGCCAGCAGTGAAGGAAGGAAGAACACTGAAGCTTTCTTT
NA TRBJ2-6 TRBV19 few CASSALSGANVLTF TGTGCCAGTAGTGCACTCTCTGGGGCCAACGTCCTGACTTTC
NA TRBJ1-1 TRBV27 NA CASSPGTMNTEAFF TGTGCCAGCAGTCCTGGAACAATGAACACTGAAGCTTTCTTT
NA TRBJ2-1 TRBV6-5 few CASSSDRNEQFF TGTGCCAGCAGTTCGGACAGAAATGAGCAGTTCTTC
TRBD2 TRBJ2-7 TRBV28 NA CASSRTSGSYEQYF TGTGCCAGCAGTCGGACTAGCGGCTCCTACGAGCAGTACTTC
TRBD1 TRBJ1-4 TRBV7-9 NA CASSSSGTGVTNEKLFF TGTGCCAGCAGCTCTTCCGGGACAGGGGTGACTAATGAAAAACTGTTTTTT
TRBD2 TRBJ2-6 TRBV19 NA CASREAGYSGANVLTF TGTGCCAGCCGGGAGGCAGGGTACTCTGGGGCCAACGTCCTGACTTTC
NA TRBJ2-7 TRBV5-1 NA CASSLGIGDEQYF TGCGCCAGCAGCTTGGGTATCGGTGACGAGCAGTACTTC
NA TRBJ2-7 TRBV7-9 NA CASSATDSYEQYF TGTGCCAGCAGCGCGACAGACTCCTACGAGCAGTACTTC
TRBD1 TRBJ2-1 TRBV13 NA CASSGRTGVRNEQFF TGTGCCAGCAGCGGACGGACAGGGGTTAGGAATGAGCAGTTCTTC
TRBD1 TRBJ1-4 TRBV6-1 NA CASSDLGRGLANEKLFF TGTGCCAGCAGTGATTTAGGAAGGGGGCTGGCTAATGAAAAACTGTTTTTT
TRBD2 TRBJ2-2 TRBV27 NA CASSLAGGTGELFF TGTGCCAGCAGTTTAGCGGGGGGCACCGGGGAGCTGTTTTTT
NA TRBJ2-1 TRBV28 once CASKARRDYNEQFF TGTGCCAGCAAGGCTCGGCGGGACTACAATGAGCAGTTCTTC
NA TRBJ2-7 TRBV4-1 NA CASSQEFAGWDLYF TGCGCCAGCAGCCAAGAATTTGCAGGGTGGGACCTTTACTTC
NA TRBJ1-6 TRBV6-1 NA CASSDRTVNSPLHF TGTGCCAGCAGTGATAGGACAGTGAATTCACCCCTCCACTTT
NA TRBJ2-7 TRBV28 NA CASSLAGSYEQYF TGTGCCAGCAGTTTAGCGGGCTCCTACGAGCAGTACTTC